This T cell receptor beta chain was observed in a study of blood T cell repertoires in COVID-19. The CDR3 spans 15 residues. V was pared by 7 bases and J by 5 bases, with 11 bases of the junction left unmatched. CDR1 is SNHLY and CDR2 is FYNNEI in the germline V gene. This table comes from immunoSEQ multiplex PCR, and its TCRdb copy is limited to in-frame clones, with some not included. Found here are 88,000 or so clones, roughly 90% of them singletons; the top ten hold 0.9% to 1.5%. The source is a woman aged 45-65 years with acute COVID-19. This sequence joins TRBV2 and TRBJ2-5; the match to TRBD1 covers 9 bases. The sequencing input was PBMCs or T cells enriched from blood (not recorded which). Here the CDR3 reads CASTKTGGAGETQYF. DNA of the CDR3: TGTGCCAGCACGAAAACAGGGGGCGCAGGGGAGACCCAGTACTTC.